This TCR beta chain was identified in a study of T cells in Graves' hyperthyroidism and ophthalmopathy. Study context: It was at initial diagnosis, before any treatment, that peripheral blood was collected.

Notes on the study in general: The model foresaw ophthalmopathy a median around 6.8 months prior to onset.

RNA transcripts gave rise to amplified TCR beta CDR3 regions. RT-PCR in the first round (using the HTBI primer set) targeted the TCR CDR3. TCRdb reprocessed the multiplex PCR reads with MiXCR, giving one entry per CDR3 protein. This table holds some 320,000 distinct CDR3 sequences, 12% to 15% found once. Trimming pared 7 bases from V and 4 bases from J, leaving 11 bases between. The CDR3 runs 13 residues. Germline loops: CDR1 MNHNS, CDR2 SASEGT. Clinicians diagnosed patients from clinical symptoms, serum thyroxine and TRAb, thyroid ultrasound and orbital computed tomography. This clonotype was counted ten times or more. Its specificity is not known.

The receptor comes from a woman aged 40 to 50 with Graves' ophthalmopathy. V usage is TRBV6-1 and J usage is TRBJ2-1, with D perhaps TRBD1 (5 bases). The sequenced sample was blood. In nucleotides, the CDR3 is TGTGCCAGCAAGGGGCAGCCTTACAATGAGCAGTTCTTC. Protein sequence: CASKGQPYNEQFF.